This T cell receptor beta chain was captured in a study of cytomegalovirus exposure and HLA in healthy donors. Study outcomes and limitations: TCR association rates varied by HLA locus in a later analysis, with DRB1 highest and HLA-C lowest. Association of roughly 17,000 TCR beta sequences with HLA alleles was found at 0.05 false discovery rate in a later analysis. Roughly even sequencing depth across donors was the assumption behind the presence/absence analyses.

Germline V gene data show CDR1 as MGHDK and CDR2 as SYGVNS. The CDR3 covers 12 residues. V lost 4 bases and J 8 bases, leaving 8 bases between the germline ends. With 60 Vbeta and 13 Jbeta primers, the PCR was carried out. Using immunoSEQ multiplex PCR, the repertoire was profiled, and TCRdb retains in-frame clones only, with some absent. The sample includes roughly 150,000 clones, more than 9.5% seen only once; the top ten take 1.5% to 2%. A remark on this clone: Its antigen is as yet unknown.

The material sequenced was PBMCs. This receptor was identified in a middle-aged man in good health and CMV-seronegative. This chain joins TRBV25-1 and TRBJ2-2; the D gene is possibly TRBD2 (5 bases). The CDR3 reads CASSAGLGELFF. The CDR3 region has the DNA TGTGCCAGCAGTGCGGGGTTGGGGGAGCTGTTTTTT.